What follows are 8 T cell receptor beta chains derived from one specimen sequenced in a study of shared clonotypes between healthy human individuals. Generated by immunoSEQ multiplex PCR, the TCRdb table keeps only in-frame clones and is missing some. In the table there are over a million clones, around 95% of which are singletons. Sequencing was carried out using naive CD4+ T cells sorted from blood. Subset meaning: CD45RA+ positively selected. These receptors were taken from a man aged 25 to 40 in good health.

A word on this clone: The same CDR3 also results from other DNA sequences found in this sample. V usage is TRBV14 and J usage is TRBJ1-5, with D unclear. V was clipped by 1 base and J by 1 base, with 5 bases between them. This CDR3 comprises 14 residues. Germline V lookup: CDR1 SGHDN, CDR2 FVKESK. Here the CDR3 reads CASSQVGSNQPQHF. The CDR3 nucleotides are TGTGCCAGCAGCCAAGTTGGCAGCAATCAGCCCCAGCATTTT.

The chain is built from TRBV10-2 and TRBJ2-7, with D possibly TRBD2 on 6 matching bases. V was trimmed by 7 bases and J by 1 base, leaving 17 bases between them. The germline V gene encodes CDR1 WSHSY and CDR2 SAAADI. The CDR3 contains 15 residues. CDR3 nucleotide sequence: TGCGCCAGCATTCCCCGGAAGGAGGGGTCCTACGAGCAGTACTTC. This codes for CASIPRKEGSYEQYF.

The J gene is TRBJ2-1, the V gene TRBV7-2, with D tentatively TRBD2 (6 bases). The V and J ends lost 4 bases and 0 bases respectively, with 13 bases between them. The CDR3 sequence is 16 residues long. Germline loops: CDR1 SGHTA, CDR2 FQGNSA. Here the CDR3 DNA reads TGTGCCAGCAGCTCGCAACTGGGGGGCTCCTACAATGAGCAGTTCTTC. It codes for CASSSQLGGSYNEQFF. Combining the CDR3 with reference TRBV7-2 and TRBJ2-1 gives the whole variable domain GAGVSQSPSNKVTEKGKDVELRCDPISGHTALYWYRQSLGQGLEFLIYFQGNSAPDKSGLPSDRFSAERTGGSVSTLTIQRTQQEDSAVYLCASSSQLGGSYNEQFFGPGTRLTVL.

The CDR3 reads CASSEEREGIEQFF. In DNA, the CDR3 is TGTGCCAGCAGTGAAGAACGGGAGGGTATTGAGCAGTTCTTC. The rearrangement joins TRBV2 to TRBJ2-1; 8 bases align to TRBD2. CDR1 and CDR2 (germline): SNHLY, FYNNEI. The CDR3 is made up of 14 amino acids. The V and J ends lost 1 base and 9 bases, in that order; junction bases with no gene match: 5. Based on the CDR3 plus reference TRBV2 and TRBJ2-1, the full variable domain is EPEVTQTPSHQVTQMGQEVILRCVPISNHLYFYWYRQILGQKVEFLVSFYNNEISEKSEIFDDQFSVERPDGSNFTLKIRSTKLEDSAMYFCASSEEREGIEQFFGPGTRLTVL.

The chain's CDR3 is CASSLALRGPENEQFF. CDR3 sequence (DNA): TGCGCCAGCAGCTTGGCGTTGCGGGGGCCCGAAAATGAGCAGTTCTTC. The chain employs TRBV5-1 and TRBJ2-1, with D possibly TRBD2 on 7 matching bases. CDR1 SGHRS and CDR2 YFSETQ come from the germline V gene. V was clipped by 0 bases and J by 7 bases, with 17 bases between them. This CDR3 is 16 amino acids long.

The chain links TRBV25-1 to TRBJ1-4; D is unclear. Germline values: CDR1 MGHDK, CDR2 SYGVNS. V was cut by 1 base and J by 0 bases, with 12 bases left in between. The CDR3 is made up of 17 amino acids. The CDR3 DNA is TGTGCCAGCAGTGAATCTTTACAAGTCGCAACTAATGAAAAACTGTTTTTT. Protein: CASSESLQVATNEKLFF.

The V gene is TRBV28, the J gene TRBJ1-5, with a possible D match to TRBD1 (5 bases). Trimming left V 7 bases short and J 5 bases short, with 15 bases between. The CDR3 loop spans 14 amino acids. Germline-derived CDR1 and CDR2 are MDHEN and SYDVKM. In nucleotides, the CDR3 is TGTGCCAGCAATGCCCAGGGTCCCGATCAGCCCCAGCATTTT. As protein: CASNAQGPDQPQHF.

The chain joins TRBV6-4 to TRBJ2-7, with D perhaps matching TRBD2 (7 bases). The CDR3 consists of 16 residues. V lost 10 bases, J lost 3 bases, and 25 bases lay in between. Germline V gene lookup returns CDR1 MRHNA and CDR2 SNTAGT. CDR3 DNA: TGTGCCATTCGGGGGGCCGGAACTGCCCGCCTCTACGAGCAGTACTTC. It specifies CAIRGAGTARLYEQYF.